This TCR beta chain appears in the sequencing data of a study of blood T cell repertoires in COVID-19. Turning to the study itself: From T cells, B-cell-depleted T cells, or PBMCs came the material, which was cDNA or gDNA.

Germline assignment: CDR1 SNHLY and CDR2 FYNNEI. The ends were cut back, 5 bases at V and 8 bases at J, with 21 bases in the middle. CDR3 length equals 16 residues. All enrollees were about 18 to 95 years old and from about two dozen US areas. The study counted Cohort 3 donors as recovered given two negative PCRs, clearance, or symptom resolution. In the original processing: Scientists estimated how many nucleated cells there were by amplifying reference gene primers. Produced via immunoSEQ multiplex PCR; TCRdb's table is partial and in-frame only. The V and J calls and clone size come from that table; D and trimming were worked out from the DNA. Here the sample spans approximately 270,000 clones, approximately 85% being singletons.

The rearrangement uses TRBV2 and TRBJ1-4; a possible D gene is TRBD1 (6 bases). Sequenced input: PBMCs or T cells enriched from blood (not recorded which). The source of this sequence is a woman in her 50s who had recovered from COVID-19. DNA of the CDR3: TGTGCCAGCAGTACTTCAGGGGCTACCCCGAGGGAAAAACTGTTTTTT. Protein: CASSTSGATPREKLFF.